This T cell receptor (beta chain) comes out of a study of shared clonotypes between healthy human individuals. This clone was counted once. Germline-derived CDR1 and CDR2 are SGHNT and YYREEE (reference sequence). With 4 bases removed from V and 0 bases from J, the gap between germline ends came to 15 bases. The CDR3 has 16 amino acids. Sorted subsets were amplified in replicate PCRs using about 200 ng DNA, around 30,000 T cell genomes. Method: immunoSEQ multiplex PCR; TCRdb's copy keeps in-frame clones and lacks some. The sample has 1.5 million to 1.9 million clones; 95% to 99% are singletons. From CD4+ cells came CD45RA+ naive and CD45RA-negative memory subsets.

The chain employs TRBV5-4 and TRBJ2-3, with a tentative D call TRBD1 (6 bases). This receptor was identified in a man in his thirties or forties in good health. Sequenced material: naive CD4+ T cells sorted from blood. Subset defined: CD45RA+ positively selected. The CDR3 DNA sequence: TGTGCCAGCAGCGTCGCCCAGAGGGGGAGCACAGATACGCAGTATTTT. Its protein product is CASSVAQRGSTDTQYF.